The sequence of this TCR beta chain was determined in a study of T cell responses to AZD1222 COVID-19 vaccine. General study findings and limits: White British people made up most donors, females outnumbered males, and clonal diversity was possibly underestimated.

The V gene's germline CDR1 is SGDLS and CDR2 YYNGEE. There are 13 residues in the CDR3. The ends were cut back, 3 bases at V and 8 bases at J, with 9 bases in the middle. A word on this clone: Its antigen is not identified.

The assay was immunoSEQ multiplex PCR, and TCRdb's table has in-frame clones only and misses some. This sample has 100,000 to 150,000 clones, with 90% found just once. This specimen was peripheral blood, taken on day 0 of AZD1222 vaccination. This clonotype originated in an adult in good health. The chain links TRBV9 to TRBJ1-6; D gene uncertain. Here the CDR3 DNA reads TGTGCCAGCAGCGCATTATTGGATTCACCCCTCCACTTT. Translated, it gives CASSALLDSPLHF.